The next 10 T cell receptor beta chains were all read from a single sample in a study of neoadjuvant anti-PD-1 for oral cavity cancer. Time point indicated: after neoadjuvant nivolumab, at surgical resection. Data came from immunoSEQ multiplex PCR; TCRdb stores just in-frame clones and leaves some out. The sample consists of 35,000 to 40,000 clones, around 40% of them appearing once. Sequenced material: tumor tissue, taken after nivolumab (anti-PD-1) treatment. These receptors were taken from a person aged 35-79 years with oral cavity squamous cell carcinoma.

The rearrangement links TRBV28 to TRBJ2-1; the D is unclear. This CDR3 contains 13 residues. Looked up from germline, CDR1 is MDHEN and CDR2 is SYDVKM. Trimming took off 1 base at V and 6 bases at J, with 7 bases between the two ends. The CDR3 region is CASSLLSSNEQFF. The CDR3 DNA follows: TGTGCCAGCAGTTTATTATCTAGCAATGAGCAGTTCTTC.

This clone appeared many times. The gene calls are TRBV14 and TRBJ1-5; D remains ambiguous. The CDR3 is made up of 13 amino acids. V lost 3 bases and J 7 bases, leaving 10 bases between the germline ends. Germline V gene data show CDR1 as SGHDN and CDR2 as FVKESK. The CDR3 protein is CASSQGLRQPQHF. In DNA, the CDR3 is TGTGCCAGCAGCCAGGGGTTGCGGCAGCCCCAGCATTTT.

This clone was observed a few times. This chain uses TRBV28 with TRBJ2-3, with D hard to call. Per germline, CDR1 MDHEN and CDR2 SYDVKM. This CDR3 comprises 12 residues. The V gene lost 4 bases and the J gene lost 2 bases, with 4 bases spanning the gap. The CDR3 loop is CASSSITDTQYF. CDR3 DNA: TGTGCCAGCAGTTCCATCACAGATACGCAGTATTTT.

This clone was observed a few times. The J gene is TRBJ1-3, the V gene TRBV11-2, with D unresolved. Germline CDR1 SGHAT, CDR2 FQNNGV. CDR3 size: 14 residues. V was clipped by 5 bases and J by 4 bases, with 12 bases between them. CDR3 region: CASSPFKGGNTIYF. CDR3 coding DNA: TGTGCCAGCAGCCCATTCAAGGGAGGAAACACCATATATTTT.

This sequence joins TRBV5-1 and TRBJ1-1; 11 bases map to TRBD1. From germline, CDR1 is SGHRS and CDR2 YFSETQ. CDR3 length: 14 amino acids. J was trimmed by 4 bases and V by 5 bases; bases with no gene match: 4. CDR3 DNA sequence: TGCGCCAGCAGAACCGGGACAGGGGGCACTGAAGCTTTCTTT. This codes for CASRTGTGGTEAFF. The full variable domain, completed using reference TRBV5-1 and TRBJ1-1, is KAGVTQTPRYLIKTRGQQVTLSCSPISGHRSVSWYQQTPGQGLQFLFEYFSETQRNKGNFPGRFSGRQFSNSRSEMNVSTLELGDSALYLCASRTGTGGTEAFFGQGTRLTVV.

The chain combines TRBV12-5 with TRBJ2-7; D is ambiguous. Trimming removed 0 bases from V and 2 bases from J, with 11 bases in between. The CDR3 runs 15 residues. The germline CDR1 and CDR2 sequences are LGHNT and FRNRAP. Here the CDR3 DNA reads TGTGCTAGTGGTTTGGTAAACCCGCCCACCTACGAGCAGTACTTC. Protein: CASGLVNPPTYEQYF. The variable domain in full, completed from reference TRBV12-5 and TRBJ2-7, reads DARVTQTPRHKVTEMGQEVTMRCQPILGHNTVFWYRQTMMQGLELLAYFRNRAPLDDSGMPKDRFSAEMPDATLATLKIQPSEPRDSAVYFCASGLVNPPTYEQYFGPGTRLTVT.

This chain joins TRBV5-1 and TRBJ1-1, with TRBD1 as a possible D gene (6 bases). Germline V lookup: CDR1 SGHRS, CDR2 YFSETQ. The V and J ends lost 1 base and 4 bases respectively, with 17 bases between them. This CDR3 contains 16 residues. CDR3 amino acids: CASSLTAGGLITEAFF. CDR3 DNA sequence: TGCGCCAGCAGCTTGACGGCTGGGGGGCTAATCACTGAAGCTTTCTTT.

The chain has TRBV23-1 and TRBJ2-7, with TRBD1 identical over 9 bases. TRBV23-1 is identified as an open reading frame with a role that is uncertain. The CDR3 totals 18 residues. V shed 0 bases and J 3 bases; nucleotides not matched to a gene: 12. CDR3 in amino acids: CASSQSKSWGTGNYEQYF. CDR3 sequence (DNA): TGCGCCAGCAGTCAATCGAAATCATGGGGGACAGGGAACTACGAGCAGTACTTC.

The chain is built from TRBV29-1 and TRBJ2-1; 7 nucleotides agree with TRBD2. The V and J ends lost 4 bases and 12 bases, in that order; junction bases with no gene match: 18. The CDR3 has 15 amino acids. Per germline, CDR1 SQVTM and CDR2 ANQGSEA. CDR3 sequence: CSVGSGGSGAMRQFF. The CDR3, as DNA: TGCAGCGTTGGCTCGGGAGGTAGCGGAGCTATGAGGCAGTTCTTC.

The CDR3 DNA is TGTGCCAGCAGGGGGGAGGGGACAGCTAACTATGGCTACACCTTC. Translation gives CASRGEGTANYGYTF. The chain couples TRBV6-1 to TRBJ1-2; 7 nucleotides align to TRBD1. The CDR3 contains 15 residues. Germline CDR1 MNHNS, CDR2 SASEGT. The V and J ends lost 6 bases and 0 bases, in that order; junction bases with no gene match: 7.